Listed below are T cell receptor beta chains from one sample, sequenced in a study of T cells in Graves' hyperthyroidism and ophthalmopathy. Using its own MiXCR run on the multiplex PCR reads, TCRdb lists one record per CDR3 protein. The table has hundreds of thousands of distinct CDR3 sequences, more than 30% seen once; the top ten hold about 8.9%. Sequencing used blood. These receptors were collected from a man younger than 35 with Graves' hyperthyroidism. Both conserved end residues are part of each CDR3. The D gene is left open where the match is weak. Not every row has a clone size; where given, it reads once, few, many or a size class.

abundance,d_gene,j_gene,v_gene,CDR3nt,CDR3aa
few,.,TRBJ1-1,TRBV10-3,TGTGCCAGCAGTTACTCCGTCTCTAGCACTGAAGCTTTCTTT,CASSYSVSSTEAFF
.,.,TRBJ1-5,TRBV6-5,TGTGCCATCAGTTACTCAGGGGTTCATCAGCCCCAGCATTTT,CAISYSGVHQPQHF
once,.,TRBJ2-7,TRBV7-2,TGTGCCAGCAGCTTGGATTGGCAGCCGGACACCTACGAGCAGTACTTC,CASSLDWQPDTYEQYF
.,TRBD2,TRBJ2-2,TRBV2,TGTGCCAGCAGTGATTGGACGGACTGGGGGACTAACGCCGGGGAGCTGTTTTTT,CASSDWTDWGTNAGELFF
few,TRBD1,TRBJ1-4,TRBV9,TGTGCCAGCAGCGGGTCCAGGGGGGAAAAACTGTTTTTT,CASSGSRGEKLFF
.,.,TRBJ1-5,TRBV12-3/TRBV12-4,TGTGCCAGCGGTTCGGAGCAGCCCCAGCATTTT,CASGSEQPQHF
.,.,TRBJ2-7,TRBV12-3/TRBV12-4,TGTGCCAGCACGAATACGGACCCAACCTACGAGCAGTACTTC,CASTNTDPTYEQYF
many,TRBD1,TRBJ2-7,TRBV7-9,TGTGCCAGCAGCTACCTTGGACAGGGCTATTCGTCCTACGAGCAGTACTTC,CASSYLGQGYSSYEQYF
many,.,TRBJ1-1,TRBV9,TGTGCCAGCAGCGTAGTAAACAGCCCCTCCACTGAAGCTTTCTTT,CASSVVNSPSTEAFF
.,.,TRBJ2-3,TRBV7-9,TGTGCCAGCGGATTCCAGGAAGCTACGCAGTATTTT,CASGFQEATQYF
.,.,TRBJ1-2,TRBV6-2/TRBV6-3,TGTGCCAGCAGCCCCCTAAGTGGCCCAGGGATCAGGGGATATGGCTACACCTTC,CASSPLSGPGIRGYGYTF
.,TRBD1,TRBJ1-3,TRBV7-2,TGTGCCAGCAGCGGATGGGACAGAAGAACCACCGGAAACACCATATATTTT,CASSGWDRRTTGNTIYF
few,.,TRBJ2-7,TRBV9,TGTGCCAGCAGCCCAACAAGGGAAACCTACGAGCAGTACTTC,CASSPTRETYEQYF
.,.,TRBJ2-7,TRBV9,TGTGCCAGCAGCGTAGAGGGGGTCTCCTACGAGCAGTACTTC,CASSVEGVSYEQYF
.,TRBD1,TRBJ1-2,TRBV12-3/TRBV12-4,TGTGCCAGCAGTCGACAGGGGGTAACCTATGGCTACACCTTC,CASSRQGVTYGYTF
.,.,TRBJ2-5,TRBV7-8,TGTGCCAGCAGCTTTTCCAGGGAACAGCCCCAGTACTTC,CASSFSREQPQYF
few,.,TRBJ2-5,TRBV5-8,TGTGCCAGCCGGGGGGCGAAAGAGACCCAGTACTTC,CASRGAKETQYF
few,.,TRBJ1-1,TRBV6-6,TGTGCCAGCAGTTACTCGACCCTGATCGGGACTGAAGCTTTCTTT,CASSYSTLIGTEAFF
.,.,TRBJ2-5,TRBV20-1,TGCAGTGCTAGGAGGCTAGCTTCGATGGCGGAGACCCAGTACTTC,CSARRLASMAETQYF
few,.,TRBJ1-6,TRBV9,TGTGCCAGCAGCCCCCGGGCCGGGGCTAATTCACCCCTCCACTTT,CASSPRAGANSPLHF
.,.,TRBJ2-6,TRBV12-3/TRBV12-4,TGTGCCAGCAGCCGGAGAACAGGGATCCGCGCTGGGGCCAACGTCCTGACTTTC,CASSRRTGIRAGANVLTF
.,.,TRBJ1-1,TRBV29-1,TGCAGCTTGGGGCAGGGTACTGAAGCTTTCTTT,CSLGQGTEAFF